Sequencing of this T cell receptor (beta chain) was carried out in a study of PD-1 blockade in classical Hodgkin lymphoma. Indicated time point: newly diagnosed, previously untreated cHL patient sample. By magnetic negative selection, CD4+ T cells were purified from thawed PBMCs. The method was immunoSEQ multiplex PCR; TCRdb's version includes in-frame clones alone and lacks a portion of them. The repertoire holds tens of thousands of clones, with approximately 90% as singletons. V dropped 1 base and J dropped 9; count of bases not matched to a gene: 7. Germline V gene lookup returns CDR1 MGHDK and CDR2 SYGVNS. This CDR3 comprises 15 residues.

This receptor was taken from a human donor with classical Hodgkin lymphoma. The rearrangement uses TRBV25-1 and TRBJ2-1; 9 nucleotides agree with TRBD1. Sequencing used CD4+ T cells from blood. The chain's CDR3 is CASSELDRGGSEQFF. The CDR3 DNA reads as TGTGCCAGCAGTGAATTAGACAGGGGGGGTAGTGAGCAGTTCTTC.